The 6 T cell receptor beta chains reported below all come from one sample, sequenced in a study of blood T cell repertoires in COVID-19 (dated by TCRdb to 2020 to 2021). Library generation was performed with the immunoSEQ multiplex PCR assay. The table was pulled from immuneACCESS by TCRdb, which kept in-frame rearrangements only. Such tables lose some clones; where checked, under half of the loss comes from unresolved V genes, and the rest has no known cause. The sample table contains some 400,000 clones; only one count was recorded for roughly 90% of them. The top ten constitute over 0.7% of the sample. Sequenced material: PBMCs or T cells enriched from blood (not recorded which). The receptors shown here come from a woman in her 40s who had been exposed to COVID-19.

This clone was counted once. The chain is built from TRBV11-2 and TRBJ2-7; the match to TRBD1 covers 8 bases. Per germline, CDR1 SGHAT and CDR2 FQNNGV. Trimming at V came to 5 bases and at J to 6 bases, leaving 3 bases not matched to a gene. The CDR3 sequence is 12 residues long. The DNA of the CDR3 is TGTGCCAGCAGCAGCGGACAGGGCGAGCAGTACTTC. Translating gives CASSSGQGEQYF.

The genes are TRBV10-3 and TRBJ1-2; 10 nucleotides match TRBD1. This CDR3 is 14 amino acids long. The trim removed 6 bases at V and 8 bases at J, leaving 9 bases unmatched. CDR1 and CDR2 from the germline V gene are ENHRY and SYGVKD. The CDR3 is CAIRSDRGLEGYTF. CDR3 DNA sequence: TGTGCCATCAGATCAGACAGGGGGCTAGAGGGCTACACCTTC.

The chain couples TRBV7-2 to TRBJ2-2; D not certain. The germline gives CDR1 SGHTA, CDR2 FQGNSA. The CDR3 sequence is 16 residues long. With 5 bases removed from V and 0 bases from J, the gap between germline ends came to 13 bases. The CDR3 spells CASSTRRSANTGELFF. CDR3 sequence (DNA): TGTGCCAGCAGCACCCGGCGGAGCGCGAACACCGGGGAGCTGTTTTTT.

The rearrangement joins TRBV5-4 to TRBJ2-3, with D possibly being TRBD1 (6 bases). This CDR3 is 15 amino acids long. Trimming stripped 5 bases from V and 5 bases from J, with 18 bases between. Germline CDR1 is SGHNT and CDR2 is YYREEE (reference sequence). The CDR3 DNA follows: TGTGCCAGCAGACACTCAGGGGTTGGTGGAGATACGCAGTATTTT. It yields the protein CASRHSGVGGDTQYF.

The rearrangement joins TRBV9 to TRBJ2-2; 8 bases are a match to TRBD1. The trim removed 1 base at V and 1 base at J, leaving 6 bases unmatched. The CDR3 loop spans 17 amino acids. The germline gives CDR1 SGDLS, CDR2 YYNGEE. The CDR3 nucleotides read TGTGCCAGCAGCGTAACTACAGGGGGTTTGAACACCGGGGAGCTGTTTTTT. As protein: CASSVTTGGLNTGELFF.

This clone was seen more than once but under ten times. The chain has TRBV5-1 and TRBJ1-4; D not certain. V lost 3 bases to trimming and J lost 1 base, with 7 bases between them. The CDR3 consists of 14 residues. Germline V gene data show CDR1 as SGHRS and CDR2 as YFSETQ. The CDR3 nucleotides read TGCGCCAGCAGCTCCCCCGGAACTAATGAAAAACTGTTTTTT. Its translation is CASSSPGTNEKLFF. Combining the CDR3 with reference TRBV5-1 and TRBJ1-4 gives the whole variable domain KAGVTQTPRYLIKTRGQQVTLSCSPISGHRSVSWYQQTPGQGLQFLFEYFSETQRNKGNFPGRFSGRQFSNSRSEMNVSTLELGDSALYLCASSSPGTNEKLFFGSGTQLSVL.